The sequence of this T cell receptor (beta chain) was determined in a study of blood T cell repertoires in COVID-19. For the study at large: PBMCs, B-cell-depleted T cells, or T cells were the source of the cDNA or gDNA that made up the material.

Participants, roughly 18 to 90 years old, spanned around 25 US areas. Cohorts were determined from participant-reported clinical history. As processed by the authors: Nucleated cell counts were estimated from reference gene primer amplification. Clones were sequenced by immunoSEQ multiplex PCR, and TCRdb holds only the in-frame ones, with some missing. V and J calls plus clone size are reproduced from that table; the DNA served to infer D and trimming. The repertoire includes under 300,000 clones, around 90% of them detected once, and 2.5% to 3.5% sits in the top ten. CDR3 length: 15 amino acids. CDR1 and CDR2 from the germline V gene are SGHTA and FQGTGA. V was cut by 5 bases and J by 9 bases, with 20 bases left in between.

This sequence originates from a woman between 45 and 60 years old who had recovered from COVID-19. The J gene is TRBJ2-1, the V gene TRBV7-3, with D tentatively TRBD2 (7 bases). Material for sequencing was PBMCs or T cells enriched from blood (not recorded which). Here the CDR3 reads CASSQGVGGGGEQFF. Written as DNA, the CDR3 is TGTGCCAGCAGCCAAGGGGTCGGCGGGGGCGGTGAGCAGTTCTTC.